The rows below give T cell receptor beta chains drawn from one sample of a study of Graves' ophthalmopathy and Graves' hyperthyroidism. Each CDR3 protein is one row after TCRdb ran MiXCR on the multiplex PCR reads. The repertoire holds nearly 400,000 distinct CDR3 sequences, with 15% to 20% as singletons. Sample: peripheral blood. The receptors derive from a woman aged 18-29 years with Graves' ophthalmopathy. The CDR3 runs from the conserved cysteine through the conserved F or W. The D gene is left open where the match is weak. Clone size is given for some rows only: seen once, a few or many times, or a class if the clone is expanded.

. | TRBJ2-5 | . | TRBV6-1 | CASSEGTNYKAVQETQYF | TGTGCCAGCAGCGAAGGGACGAACTATAAGGCGGTGCAAGAGACCCAGTACTTC
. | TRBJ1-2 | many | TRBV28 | CASNSLRDKYF | TGTGCCAGCAACTCACTACGGGACAAATACTTC
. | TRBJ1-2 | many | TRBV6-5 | CASSYSGSQGYGYTF | TGTGCCAGCAGTTACTCGGGATCACAGGGCTATGGCTACACCTTC
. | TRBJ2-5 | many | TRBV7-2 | CASSLGTLQETQYF | TGTGCCAGCAGTTTGGGGACATTACAAGAGACCCAGTACTTC
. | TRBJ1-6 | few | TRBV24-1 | CATSDRTGVPLHF | TGTGCCACCAGTGACCGAACGGGGGTTCCCCTCCACTTT
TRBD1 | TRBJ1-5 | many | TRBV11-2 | CASSPRDRSYSNQPQHF | TGTGCCAGCAGCCCACGGGACAGATCCTATAGCAATCAGCCCCAGCATTTT
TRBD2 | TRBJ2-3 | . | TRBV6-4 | CASSPKAGGTDTQYF | TGTGCCAGCAGCCCGAAGGCGGGAGGCACAGATACGCAGTATTTT
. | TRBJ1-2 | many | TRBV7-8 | CASSVPGLNYGYTF | TGTGCCAGCAGCGTCCCGGGACTAAACTATGGCTACACCTTC
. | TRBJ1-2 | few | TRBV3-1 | CASSQVMRYTF | TGTGCCAGCAGCCAAGTTATGCGCTACACCTTC
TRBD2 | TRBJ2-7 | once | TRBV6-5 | CASSSGSGKGYEQYF | TGTGCCAGCAGTTCGGGTAGCGGGAAGGGTTACGAGCAGTACTTC
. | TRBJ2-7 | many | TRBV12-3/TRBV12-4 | CASSLVIRGNEQYF | TGTGCCAGCAGTTTAGTGATAAGGGGGAACGAGCAGTACTTC
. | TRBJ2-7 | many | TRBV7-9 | CASSAAATHYEQYF | TGTGCCAGCAGCGCAGCGGCGACACACTACGAGCAGTACTTC
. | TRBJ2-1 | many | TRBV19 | CASSTGTLYNEQFF | TGTGCCAGTAGTACCGGGACTCTGTACAATGAGCAGTTCTTC
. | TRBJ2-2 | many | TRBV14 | CASSQKQHRELFF | TGTGCCAGCAGCCAAAAACAGCACCGGGAGCTGTTTTTT
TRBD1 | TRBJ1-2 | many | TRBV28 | CASSPPGQGTYGYTF | TGTGCCAGCAGTCCCCCGGGACAGGGGACCTATGGCTACACCTTC
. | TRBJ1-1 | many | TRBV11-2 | CASSLVPDDEPIRAFF | TGTGCCAGCAGCTTAGTCCCCGACGACGAGCCCATCAGGGCTTTCTTT
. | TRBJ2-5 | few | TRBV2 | CASSPPSGQETQYF | TGTGCCAGCAGCCCCCCGAGCGGACAAGAGACCCAGTACTTC
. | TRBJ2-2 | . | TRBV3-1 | CASSQVGGRVTGELFF | TGTGCCAGCAGCCAAGTCGGCGGGCGTGTCACCGGGGAGCTGTTTTTT
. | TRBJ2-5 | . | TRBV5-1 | CASSPLGLPQETQYF | TGCGCCAGCAGCCCTCTCGGACTACCCCAAGAGACCCAGTACTTC
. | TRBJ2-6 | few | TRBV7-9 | CASSPNKGGANVLTF | TGTGCCAGCAGCCCCAATAAGGGAGGCGCCAACGTCCTGACTTTC
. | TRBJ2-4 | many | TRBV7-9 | CASSFSGPVAKNIQYF | TGTGCCAGCAGCTTTAGTGGGCCAGTAGCCAAAAACATTCAGTACTTC